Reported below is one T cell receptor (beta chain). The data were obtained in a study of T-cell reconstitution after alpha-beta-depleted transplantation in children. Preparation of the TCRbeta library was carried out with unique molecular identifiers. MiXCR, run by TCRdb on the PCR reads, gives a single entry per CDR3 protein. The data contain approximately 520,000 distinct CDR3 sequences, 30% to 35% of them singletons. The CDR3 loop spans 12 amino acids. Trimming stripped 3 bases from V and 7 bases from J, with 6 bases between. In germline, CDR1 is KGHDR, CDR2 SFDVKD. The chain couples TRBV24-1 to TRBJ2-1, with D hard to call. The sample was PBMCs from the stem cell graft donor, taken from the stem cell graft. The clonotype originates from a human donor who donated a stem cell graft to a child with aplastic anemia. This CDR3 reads CATSDELNEQFF. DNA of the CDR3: TGTGCCACCAGTGATGAGCTTAATGAGCAGTTCTTC.